The following is a TCR beta chain sequence with its context. These data are taken from a study of shared clonotypes between healthy human individuals. The wider study: A couple of women and a few men aged 18 to 49 served as donors. CD4 naive and CD4 memory each took three plates per donor, while CD8 naive took two and CD8 memory one.

In germline, CDR1 is WSHSY, CDR2 SAAADI. Trimming removed 6 bases from V and 0 bases from J; junction bases left unmatched: 3. The CDR3 spans 15 residues. CD4+ cells were split into CD45RA+ naive and CD45RA-negative memory subsets. Some clones are missing from TCRdb's copy, which holds only in-frame ones; the method was immunoSEQ multiplex PCR. The table lists about 2,500,000 clones, more than 90% of them singletons. The source of this sequence is a man aged 18 to 29 in good health. The chain links TRBV10-2 to TRBJ2-1; TRBD2 agrees at 9 bases. Sequencing was carried out using naive CD4+ T cells sorted from blood. Sample subset: CD45RA+ positively selected. CDR3 nucleotide sequence: TGCGCCAGCAGGATACTAGCGGGCTCCTACAATGAGCAGTTCTTC. Translation: CASRILAGSYNEQFF.